This T cell receptor (beta chain) was recovered during a study of T-cell memory formation after mild COVID-19. Each CDR3 protein is one row after TCRdb ran MiXCR on the 5' RACE reads. Of some 180,000 distinct CDR3 sequences in the sample, about an eighth are singletons; the top ten hold about 3.6%. This clonotype was found a few times. There are 11 residues in the CDR3. In germline, CDR1 is DFQATT, CDR2 SNEGSKA (reference sequence). Trimming took 4 bases from V and 6 from J, leaving 9 bases between them. The source material was PBMCs or a T cell subset sorted from them (not recorded which). This chain connects TRBV20-1 to TRBJ2-5, with D tentatively TRBD1 (5 bases). The receptor comes from a man between 18 and 35 years old who had mild COVID-19 (a few samples of this study predate the infection). Cell type and time point are not known. CDR3: CSATGSKTQYF. The CDR3 DNA reads TGCAGTGCTACAGGGTCGAAGACCCAGTACTTC.